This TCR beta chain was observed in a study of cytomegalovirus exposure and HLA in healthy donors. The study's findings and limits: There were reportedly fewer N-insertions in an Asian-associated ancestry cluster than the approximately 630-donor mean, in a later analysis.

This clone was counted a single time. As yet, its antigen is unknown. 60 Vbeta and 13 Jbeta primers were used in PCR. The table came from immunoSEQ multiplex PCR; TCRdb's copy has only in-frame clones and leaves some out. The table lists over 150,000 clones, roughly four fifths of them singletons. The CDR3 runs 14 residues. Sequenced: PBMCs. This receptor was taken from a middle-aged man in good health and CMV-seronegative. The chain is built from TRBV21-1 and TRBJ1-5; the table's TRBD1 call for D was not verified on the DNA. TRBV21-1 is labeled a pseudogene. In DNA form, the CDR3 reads TGTGCCAGCAACCCTTTCTACAGGGATCAGCCCCAGCATTTT. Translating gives CASNPFYRDQPQHF.